One sample yielded the 3 T cell receptor beta chains listed below, sequenced in a study of response to subunit inactivated influenza vaccine. TCRdb reprocessed the RT-PCR reads via MiXCR and lists one record per CDR3 protein. The sample contains 750,000 to 850,000 distinct CDR3 sequences, around 20% of which appear only once. Sequenced material: PBMCs from blood, taken 4 to 6 days after vaccination. The receptors here all came from a man aged 50-60 years who received an inactivated influenza vaccine.

The chain is built from TRBV24-1 and TRBJ2-1, with D possibly TRBD1 on 5 matching bases. V was cut by 4 bases and J by 4 bases, with 16 bases left in between. The V gene's germline CDR1 is KGHDR and CDR2 SFDVKD. The CDR3 totals 16 residues. CDR3 nucleotide sequence: TGTGCCACCAGTGACCCAAACACTGACAGATACAATGAGCAGTTCTTC. This codes for CATSDPNTDRYNEQFF.

J is TRBJ1-5 and V is TRBV20-1; D may be TRBD1 (5 bases). The germline V gene has CDR1 DFQATT and CDR2 SNEGSKA (reference sequence). The ends were cut back, 6 bases at V and 9 bases at J, with 15 bases in the middle. The CDR3 runs to 12 residues. This CDR3 is CSAVTRRGPQHF. The DNA of the CDR3 is TGCAGTGCCGTCACAAGAAGGGGGCCCCAGCATTTT.

The sample holds many counts of this clonotype. The chain uses TRBV29-1 and TRBJ2-2, with D unresolved. CDR1 and CDR2 (germline): SQVTM, ANQGSEA. The CDR3 extends over 14 amino acids. Between the trimmed V and J ends, which lost 4 bases and 1 base, there was a span of 10 bases. In nucleotides, the CDR3 is TGCAGCGTTGCAGGATTACGGAACACCGGGGAGCTGTTTTTT. It is translated as CSVAGLRNTGELFF.